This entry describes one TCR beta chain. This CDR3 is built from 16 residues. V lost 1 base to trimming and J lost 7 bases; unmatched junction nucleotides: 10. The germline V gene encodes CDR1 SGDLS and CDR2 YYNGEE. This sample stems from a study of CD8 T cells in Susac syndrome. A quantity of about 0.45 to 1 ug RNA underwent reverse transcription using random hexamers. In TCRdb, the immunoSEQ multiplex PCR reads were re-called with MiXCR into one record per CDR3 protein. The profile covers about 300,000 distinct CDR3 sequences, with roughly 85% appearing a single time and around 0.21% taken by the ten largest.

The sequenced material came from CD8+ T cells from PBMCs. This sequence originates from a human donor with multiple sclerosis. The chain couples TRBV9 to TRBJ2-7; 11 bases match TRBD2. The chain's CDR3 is CASSVYTSGSLSEQYF. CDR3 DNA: TGTGCCAGCAGCGTATACACTAGCGGGAGCCTCAGTGAGCAGTACTTC.